This T cell receptor beta chain was observed in a study of cytotoxic CD8 clonotypes in ibrutinib-treated CLL. The ends were cut back, 3 bases at V and 4 bases at J, with 10 bases in the middle. This CDR3 comprises 13 residues. Germline CDR1 SGHDN, CDR2 FVKESK. The targeted sequencing depth was 1 in 200,000 to 1 in 1 million T cells. The repertoire was sequenced with immunoSEQ multiplex PCR; TCRdb's copy has only in-frame clones and lacks some. The table includes a few hundred thousand clones, around four fifths detected once. Study-wide findings and caveats: Relative to age-matched healthy donors, clonality at baseline was higher, and it tracked circulating CD8+ T-cell counts. Sampling schedules were unmatched across sustained-remission and progressing patients. Contraction or stability on treatment characterized the public clonotypes, which were uncommon.

As concerns this clone: What it binds is not known.

This chain uses TRBV14 with TRBJ2-7, with D tentatively TRBD2 (6 bases). The sequencing used PBMCs, collected before ibrutinib treatment. This sequence was found in a human donor with chronic lymphocytic leukemia. The CDR3 bases are TGTGCCAGCAGCCAGAATAGCGGATACGAGCAGTACTTC. It translates to CASSQNSGYEQYF.